This T cell receptor beta chain is drawn from a study of radiation and T cells in renal cell carcinoma. The protocol was immunoSEQ multiplex PCR, while the TCRdb copy is restricted to in-frame clones and leaves out a portion. The sample holds some 72,000 clones, roughly 80% seen once. Time point here: blood 2 weeks post-SBRT. Regarding treatment: 15 Gy SBRT to primary tumor, nephrectomy 4 weeks later. After SBRT, blood was collected at 2 and 4 weeks, plus baseline. This CDR3 spans 14 amino acids. After removal of 8 bases from V and 5 bases from J, the junction contained 4 bases not matched to a gene. Germline values: CDR1 MNHEY, CDR2 SMNVEV (reference sequence). To note about this clone: Its antigen is not identified.

Study-wide findings and caveats: Pretreatment tumor biopsies were lacking, so baseline clonotypes are unknown.

The starting material was blood, obtained from a patient whose treatment included radiotherapy and nephrectomy. The rearrangement uses TRBV27 and TRBJ2-1; 12 bases line up with TRBD2. The receptor was derived from a man in his 60s with renal cell carcinoma. The CDR3 coding sequence is TGTGCCAGCGGCCGGACTAGCGGGAACAATGAGCAGTTCTTC. Residues: CASGRTSGNNEQFF.